This T cell receptor (beta chain) was captured by sequencing in a study of cytomegalovirus exposure and HLA in healthy donors. For the study at large: Prior work identified around 120 million unique TCR beta sequences in 150 million to 200 million T cells.

Trimming left V 7 bases short and J 4 bases short, with 4 bases between. This CDR3 region has 10 residues. The germline gives CDR1 SNHLY, CDR2 FYNNEI. This clone was counted a few times. Its antigen is not known. The PCR used 60 Vbeta and 13 Jbeta primers. TCRdb's copy holds only in-frame clones and misses some; the assay was immunoSEQ multiplex PCR. The table shows 110,000 to 150,000 clones, with 65% to 75% occurring only once. General study results and limits: A later analysis found TCR association rates differed by HLA locus, highest for DRB1 and lowest for HLA-C. Several V segments, TRBV6-2 and TRBV6-3 among them, could not be told apart and were dropped.

The TCR comes from a man between 60 and 75 years old in good health and CMV-seronegative. The sample consisted of PBMCs. V and J are TRBV2 and TRBJ1-1, with D unresolved. The CDR3, as DNA: TGTGCCAGCACCCTCACTGAAGCTTTCTTT. Translation gives CASTLTEAFF.